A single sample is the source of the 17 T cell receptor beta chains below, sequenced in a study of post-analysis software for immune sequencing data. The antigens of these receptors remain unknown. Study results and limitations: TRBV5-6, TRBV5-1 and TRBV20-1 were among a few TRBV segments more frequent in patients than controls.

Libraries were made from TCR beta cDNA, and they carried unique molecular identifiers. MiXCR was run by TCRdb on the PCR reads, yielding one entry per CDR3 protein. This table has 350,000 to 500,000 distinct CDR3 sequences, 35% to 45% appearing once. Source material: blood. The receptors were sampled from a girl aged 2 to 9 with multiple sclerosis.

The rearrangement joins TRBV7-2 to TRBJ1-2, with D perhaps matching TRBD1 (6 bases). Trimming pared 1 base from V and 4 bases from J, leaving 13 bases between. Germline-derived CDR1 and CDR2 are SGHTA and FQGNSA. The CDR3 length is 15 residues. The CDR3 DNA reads TGTGCCAGCAGCTTAGTGGGGGCGGATTTCTATGGCTACACCTTC. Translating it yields CASSLVGADFYGYTF.

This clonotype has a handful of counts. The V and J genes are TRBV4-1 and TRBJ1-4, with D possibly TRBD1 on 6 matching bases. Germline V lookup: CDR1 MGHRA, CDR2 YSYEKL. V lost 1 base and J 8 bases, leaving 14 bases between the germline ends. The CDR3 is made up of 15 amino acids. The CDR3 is CASSQGRGAGEKLFF. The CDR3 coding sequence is TGCGCCAGCAGCCAAGGGAGGGGGGCGGGAGAAAAACTGTTTTTT.

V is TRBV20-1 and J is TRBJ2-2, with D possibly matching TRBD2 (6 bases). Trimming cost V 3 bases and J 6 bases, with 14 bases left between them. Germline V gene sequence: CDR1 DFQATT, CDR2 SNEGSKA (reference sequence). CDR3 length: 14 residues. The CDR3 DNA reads TGCAGTGCTAGTCCCGGGACTCTTTCCGGGGAGCTGTTTTTT. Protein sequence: CSASPGTLSGELFF.

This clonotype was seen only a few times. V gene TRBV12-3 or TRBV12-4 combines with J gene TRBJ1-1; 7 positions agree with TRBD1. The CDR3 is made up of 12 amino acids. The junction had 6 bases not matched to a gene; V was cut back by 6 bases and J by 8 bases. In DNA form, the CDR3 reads TGTGCCAGCAGGCCACAGGGGTCCGAAGCTTTCTTT. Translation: CASRPQGSEAFF.

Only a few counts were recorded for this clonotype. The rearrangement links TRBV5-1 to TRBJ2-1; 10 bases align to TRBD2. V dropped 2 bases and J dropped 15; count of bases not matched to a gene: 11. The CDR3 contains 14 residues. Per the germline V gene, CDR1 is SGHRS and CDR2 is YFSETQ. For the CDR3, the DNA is TGCGCCAGCAGCTTCGGACTAGCGGAAACGACTTGGTTCTTC. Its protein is CASSFGLAETTWFF.

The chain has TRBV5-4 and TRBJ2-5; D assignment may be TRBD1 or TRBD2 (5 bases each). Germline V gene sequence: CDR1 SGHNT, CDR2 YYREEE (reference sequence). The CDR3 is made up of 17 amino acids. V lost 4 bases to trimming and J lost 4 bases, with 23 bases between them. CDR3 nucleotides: TGTGCCAGCAGCATGACTGGGGCAGGGCTTCGGGGAGAGACCCAGTACTTC. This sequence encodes CASSMTGAGLRGETQYF.

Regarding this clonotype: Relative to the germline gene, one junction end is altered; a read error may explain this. Here the CDR3 reads CAGSEWVASPLHF. CDR3 bases: TGTGCCGGCAGTGAATGGGTGGCCTCACCCCTCCACTTT. This rearrangement joins TRBV25-1 to TRBJ1-6, with D unresolved. CDR3 length: 13 residues. Germline V gives CDR1 MGHDK, CDR2 SYGVNS. Supplemented by reference TRBV25-1 and TRBJ1-6, the full variable domain reads EADIYQTPRYLVIGTGKKITLECSQTMGHDKMYWYQQDPGMELHLIHYSYGVNSTEKGDLSSESTVSRIRTEHFPLTLESARPSHTSQYLCAGSEWVASPLHFGNGTRLTVT.

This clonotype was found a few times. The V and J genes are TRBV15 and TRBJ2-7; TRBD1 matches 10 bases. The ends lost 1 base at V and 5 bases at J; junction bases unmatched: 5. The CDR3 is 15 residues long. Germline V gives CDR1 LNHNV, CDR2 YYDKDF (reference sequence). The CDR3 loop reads CATSRGQGASNEQYF. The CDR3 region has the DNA TGTGCCACCAGCAGAGGACAGGGGGCTTCTAACGAGCAGTACTTC.

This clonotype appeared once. The CDR3, as DNA: TGCGCCAGCAGCTTAGGTGGGAGTACGGATGAGCAGTACTTC. It yields the protein CASSLGGSTDEQYF. The chain uses TRBV5-1 and TRBJ2-1; a possible D gene is TRBD2 (5 bases). The tail of the sequence fits TRBJ2-7 better, so the J call may be wrong. Germline CDR1 SGHRS, CDR2 YFSETQ. This CDR3 is built from 14 residues.

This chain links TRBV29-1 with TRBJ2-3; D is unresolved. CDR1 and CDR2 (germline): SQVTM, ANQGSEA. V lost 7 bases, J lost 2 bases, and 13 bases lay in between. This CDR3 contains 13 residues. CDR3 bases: TGCAGCGCCGAGACTCGATTCACAGATACGCAGTATTTT. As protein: CSAETRFTDTQYF.

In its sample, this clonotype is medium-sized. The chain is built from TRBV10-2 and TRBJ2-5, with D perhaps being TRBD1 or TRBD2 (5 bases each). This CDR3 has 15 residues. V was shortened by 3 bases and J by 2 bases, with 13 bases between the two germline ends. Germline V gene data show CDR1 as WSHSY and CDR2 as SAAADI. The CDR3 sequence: CASSDPGRMQETQYF. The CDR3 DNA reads TGCGCCAGCAGTGATCCGGGGCGCATGCAAGAGACCCAGTACTTC.

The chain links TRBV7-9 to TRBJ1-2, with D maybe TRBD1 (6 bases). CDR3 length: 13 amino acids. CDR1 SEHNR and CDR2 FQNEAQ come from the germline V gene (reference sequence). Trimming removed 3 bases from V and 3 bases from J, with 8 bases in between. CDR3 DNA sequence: TGTGCCAGCAGCTTCAAGGGGGACTATGGCTACACCTTC. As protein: CASSFKGDYGYTF.

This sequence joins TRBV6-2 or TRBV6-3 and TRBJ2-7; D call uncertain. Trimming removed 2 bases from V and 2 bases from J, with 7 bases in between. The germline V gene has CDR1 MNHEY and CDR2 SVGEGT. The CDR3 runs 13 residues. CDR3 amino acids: CASSYQAAYEQYF. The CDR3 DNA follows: TGTGCCAGCAGTTACCAGGCTGCCTACGAGCAGTACTTC.

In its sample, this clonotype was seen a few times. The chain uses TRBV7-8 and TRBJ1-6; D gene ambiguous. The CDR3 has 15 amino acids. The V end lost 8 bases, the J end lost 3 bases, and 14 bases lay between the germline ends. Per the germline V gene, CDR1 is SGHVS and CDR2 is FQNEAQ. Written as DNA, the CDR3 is TGTGCCAGCGTACTGGAAGTGGACTATAATTCACCCCTCCACTTT. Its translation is CASVLEVDYNSPLHF. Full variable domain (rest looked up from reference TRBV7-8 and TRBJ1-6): GAGVSQSPRYKVAKRGQDVALRCDPISGHVSLFWYQQALGQGPEFLTYFQNEAQLDKSGLPSDRFFAERPEGSVSTLKIQRTQQEDSAVYLCASVLEVDYNSPLHFGNGTRLTVT.

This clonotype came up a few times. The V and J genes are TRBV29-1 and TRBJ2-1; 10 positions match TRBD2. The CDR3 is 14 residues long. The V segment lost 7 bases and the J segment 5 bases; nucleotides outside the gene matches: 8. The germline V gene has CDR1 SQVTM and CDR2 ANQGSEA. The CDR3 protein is CSAWGLAGDNEQFF. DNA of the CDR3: TGCAGCGCCTGGGGCCTAGCGGGAGACAATGAGCAGTTCTTC.

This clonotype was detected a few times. CDR3 sequence (DNA): TGCGCCAGCAGCCCGGGACAGGGGGCGCCTCCAGATACGCAGTATTTT. Translation: CASSPGQGAPPDTQYF. This chain connects TRBV5-1 to TRBJ2-3, with TRBD1 matching over 12 bases. Per the germline V gene, CDR1 is SGHRS and CDR2 is YFSETQ. V was pared by 4 bases and J by 4 bases, with 7 bases of the junction left unmatched. The CDR3 runs to 16 residues. The entire variable domain, with the rest obtained from reference TRBV5-1 and TRBJ2-3, is as follows: KAGVTQTPRYLIKTRGQQVTLSCSPISGHRSVSWYQQTPGQGLQFLFEYFSETQRNKGNFPGRFSGRQFSNSRSEMNVSTLELGDSALYLCASSPGQGAPPDTQYFGPGTRLTVL.

CDR3 sequence reads: CASSYRTDTYEQYF. The CDR3 bases are TGTGCCAGCAGTTATAGGACAGATACCTACGAGCAGTACTTC. J is TRBJ2-7 and V is TRBV12-3 or TRBV12-4; possibly TRBD1 for D (6 bases). Trimming shortened V by 4 bases and J by 2 bases, and 12 bases separated the two germline ends. The length of the CDR3 is 14 residues.